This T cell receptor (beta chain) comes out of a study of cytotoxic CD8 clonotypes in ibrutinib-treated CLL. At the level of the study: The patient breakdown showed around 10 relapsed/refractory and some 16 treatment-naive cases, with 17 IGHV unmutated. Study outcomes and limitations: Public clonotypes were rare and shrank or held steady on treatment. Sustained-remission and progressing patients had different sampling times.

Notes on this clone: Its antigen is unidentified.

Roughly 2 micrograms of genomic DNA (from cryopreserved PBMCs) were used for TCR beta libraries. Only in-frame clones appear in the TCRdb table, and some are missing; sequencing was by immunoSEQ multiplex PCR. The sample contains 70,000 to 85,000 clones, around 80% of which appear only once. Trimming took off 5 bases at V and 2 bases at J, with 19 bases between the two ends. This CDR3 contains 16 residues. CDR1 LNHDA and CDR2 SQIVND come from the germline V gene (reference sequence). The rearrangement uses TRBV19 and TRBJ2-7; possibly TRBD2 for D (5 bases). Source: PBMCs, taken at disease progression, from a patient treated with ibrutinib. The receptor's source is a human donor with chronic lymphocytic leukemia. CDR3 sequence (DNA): TGTGCCAGTAGTCCGAGGTTGCTAGCCACTACCTACGAGCAGTACTTC. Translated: CASSPRLLATTYEQYF.